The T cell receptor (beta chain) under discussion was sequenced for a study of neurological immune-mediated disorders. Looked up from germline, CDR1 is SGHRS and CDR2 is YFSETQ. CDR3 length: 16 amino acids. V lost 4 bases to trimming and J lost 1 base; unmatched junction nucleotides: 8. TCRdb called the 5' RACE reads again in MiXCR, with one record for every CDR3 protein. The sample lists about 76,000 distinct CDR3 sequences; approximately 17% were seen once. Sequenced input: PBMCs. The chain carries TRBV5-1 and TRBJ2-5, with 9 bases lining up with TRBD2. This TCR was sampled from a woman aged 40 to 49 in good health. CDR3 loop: CASSPPGLAPQETQYF. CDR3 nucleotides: TGCGCCAGCAGCCCCCCGGGACTAGCCCCCCAAGAGACCCAGTACTTC.